This entry features one T cell receptor (beta chain) sequence. From germline, CDR1 is SGHVS and CDR2 FQNEAQ. Trimming took 5 bases from V and 0 from J, leaving 11 bases between them. This CDR3 comprises 15 residues. Method: immunoSEQ multiplex PCR; TCRdb's copy keeps in-frame clones and lacks some. The sample has fewer than 90,000 clones; about 87% are singletons. The data were obtained in a study of blood T cell repertoires in COVID-19. The receptor comes from a man aged 55 to 70 with acute or convalescent COVID-19. The chain carries TRBV7-8 and TRBJ1-5; TRBD1 is a possible D gene (5 bases). Source material: peripheral blood. The CDR3 DNA follows: TGTGCCAGCAGCCTAGACAGCTATAGCAATCAGCCCCAGCATTTT. It specifies CASSLDSYSNQPQHF.